The entry below describes one T cell receptor (beta chain). What it recognizes is unknown. Sequenced by immunoSEQ multiplex PCR; TCRdb stores in-frame clones only, minus some. The sample has about 97,000 clones; 90% are singletons. V was shortened by 3 bases and J by 1 base, with 14 bases between the two germline ends. Germline V gene data show CDR1 as SQVTM and CDR2 as ANQGSEA. The CDR3 length is 15 residues. This sample is part of a study of T cell responses to AZD1222 COVID-19 vaccine. Study-wide points: None of the repertoires were sampled until the peak T cell response had passed. Clonal diversity was possibly underestimated; the donors were predominantly white British and more often female.

The chain combines TRBV29-1 with TRBJ2-3, with a possible D match to TRBD1 (8 bases). Sample: peripheral blood, taken on day 0 of AZD1222 vaccination. This TCR came from an adult in good health. The CDR3 region has the DNA TGCAGCGTTGACCGGACAGGGAGGGGCACAGATACGCAGTATTTT. Amino acid sequence: CSVDRTGRGTDTQYF.